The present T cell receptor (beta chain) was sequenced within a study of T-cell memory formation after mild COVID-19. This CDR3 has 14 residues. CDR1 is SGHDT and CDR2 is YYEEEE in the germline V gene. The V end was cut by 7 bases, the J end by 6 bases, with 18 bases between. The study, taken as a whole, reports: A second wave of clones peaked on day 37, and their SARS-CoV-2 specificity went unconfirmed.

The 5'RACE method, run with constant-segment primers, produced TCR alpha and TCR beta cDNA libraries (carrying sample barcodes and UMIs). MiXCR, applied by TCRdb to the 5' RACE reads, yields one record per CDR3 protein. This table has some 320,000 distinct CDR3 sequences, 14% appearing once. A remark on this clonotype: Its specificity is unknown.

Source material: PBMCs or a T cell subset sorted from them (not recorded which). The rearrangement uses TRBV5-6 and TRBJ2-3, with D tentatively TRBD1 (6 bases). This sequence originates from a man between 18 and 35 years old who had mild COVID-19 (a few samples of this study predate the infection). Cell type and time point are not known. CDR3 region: CASYPQGHLDTQYF. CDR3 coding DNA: TGTGCCAGCTATCCACAGGGTCATTTGGATACGCAGTATTTT.